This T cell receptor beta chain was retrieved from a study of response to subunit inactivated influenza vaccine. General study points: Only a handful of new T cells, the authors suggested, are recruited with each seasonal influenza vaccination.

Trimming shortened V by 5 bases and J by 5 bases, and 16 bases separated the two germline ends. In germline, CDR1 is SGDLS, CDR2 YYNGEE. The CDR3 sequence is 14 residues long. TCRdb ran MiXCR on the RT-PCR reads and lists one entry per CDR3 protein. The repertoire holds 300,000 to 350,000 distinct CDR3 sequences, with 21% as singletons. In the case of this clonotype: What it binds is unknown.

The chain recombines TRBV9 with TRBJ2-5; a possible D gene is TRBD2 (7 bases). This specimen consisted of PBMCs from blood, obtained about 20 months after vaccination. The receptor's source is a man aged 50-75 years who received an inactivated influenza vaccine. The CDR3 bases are TGTGCCAGCAGTGAGGGGGGGCCACGGGAGACCCAGTACTTC. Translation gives CASSEGGPRETQYF.